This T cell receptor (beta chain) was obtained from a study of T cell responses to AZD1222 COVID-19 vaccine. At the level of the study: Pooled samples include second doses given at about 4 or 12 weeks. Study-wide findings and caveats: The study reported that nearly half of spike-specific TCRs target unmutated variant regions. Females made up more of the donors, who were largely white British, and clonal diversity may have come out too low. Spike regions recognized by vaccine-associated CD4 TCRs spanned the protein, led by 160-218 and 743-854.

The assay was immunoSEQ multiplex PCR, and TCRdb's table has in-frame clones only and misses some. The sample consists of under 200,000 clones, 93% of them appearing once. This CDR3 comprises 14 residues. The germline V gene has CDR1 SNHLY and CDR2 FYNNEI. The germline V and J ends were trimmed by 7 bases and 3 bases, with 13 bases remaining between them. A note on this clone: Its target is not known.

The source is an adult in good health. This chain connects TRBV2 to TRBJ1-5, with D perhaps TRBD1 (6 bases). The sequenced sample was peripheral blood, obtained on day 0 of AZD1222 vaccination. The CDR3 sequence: CASKGGLPNQPQHF. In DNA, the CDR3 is TGTGCCAGCAAGGGGGGACTCCCCAATCAGCCCCAGCATTTT.